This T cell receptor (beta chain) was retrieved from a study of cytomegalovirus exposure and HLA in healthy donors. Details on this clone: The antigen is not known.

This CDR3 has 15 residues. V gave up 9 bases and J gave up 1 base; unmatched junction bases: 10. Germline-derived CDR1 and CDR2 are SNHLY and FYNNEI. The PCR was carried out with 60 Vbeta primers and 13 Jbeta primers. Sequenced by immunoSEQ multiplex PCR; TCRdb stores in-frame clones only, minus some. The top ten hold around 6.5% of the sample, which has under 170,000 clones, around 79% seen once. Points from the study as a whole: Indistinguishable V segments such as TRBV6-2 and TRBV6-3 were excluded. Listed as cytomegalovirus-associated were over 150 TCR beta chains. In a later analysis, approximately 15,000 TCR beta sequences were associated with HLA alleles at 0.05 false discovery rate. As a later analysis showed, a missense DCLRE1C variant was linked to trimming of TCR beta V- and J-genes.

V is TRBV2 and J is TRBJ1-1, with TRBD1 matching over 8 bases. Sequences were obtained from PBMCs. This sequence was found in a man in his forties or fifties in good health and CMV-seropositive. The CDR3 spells CARDKNRGWNTEAFF. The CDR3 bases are TGTGCCAGAGACAAAAACAGGGGGTGGAACACTGAAGCTTTCTTT.